This TCR beta chain was obtained from a study of vaccination and CD4 T cells after COVID-19. On the study more broadly: In the control cultures, a CEFX pool, an HIV-1 Nef pool, or no peptide was supplied.

Comment on this clonotype: What it recognizes is unknown.

Per germline, CDR1 SNHLY and CDR2 FYNNEI. Trimming pared 6 bases from V and 0 bases from J, leaving 15 bases between. The CDR3 is 15 residues long. Specified treatment: roughly 10-day PBMC culture with coronavirus spike peptide pools or control peptides (ViraFEST assay). Before TCRs were sequenced, ViraFEST expanded antigen-specific T cells with peptide pools. Cultured CD4+ T cell DNA underwent sequencing with the Oncomine TCR Beta short-read assay. TCRdb recomputed calls from the PCR reads with MiXCR, one row per CDR3 protein. Of about 15,000 distinct CDR3 sequences listed, over 45% are singletons. This specimen was cultured CD4+ T cells from blood, taken after SARS-CoV-2 vaccination. The clonotype originates from a human donor with COVID-19. The V and J genes are TRBV2 and TRBJ2-7, with D uncertain. The chain's CDR3 is CASRPSAPGSYEQYF. CDR3 sequence (DNA): TGTGCCAGCAGACCCTCGGCACCAGGCTCCTACGAGCAGTACTTC.